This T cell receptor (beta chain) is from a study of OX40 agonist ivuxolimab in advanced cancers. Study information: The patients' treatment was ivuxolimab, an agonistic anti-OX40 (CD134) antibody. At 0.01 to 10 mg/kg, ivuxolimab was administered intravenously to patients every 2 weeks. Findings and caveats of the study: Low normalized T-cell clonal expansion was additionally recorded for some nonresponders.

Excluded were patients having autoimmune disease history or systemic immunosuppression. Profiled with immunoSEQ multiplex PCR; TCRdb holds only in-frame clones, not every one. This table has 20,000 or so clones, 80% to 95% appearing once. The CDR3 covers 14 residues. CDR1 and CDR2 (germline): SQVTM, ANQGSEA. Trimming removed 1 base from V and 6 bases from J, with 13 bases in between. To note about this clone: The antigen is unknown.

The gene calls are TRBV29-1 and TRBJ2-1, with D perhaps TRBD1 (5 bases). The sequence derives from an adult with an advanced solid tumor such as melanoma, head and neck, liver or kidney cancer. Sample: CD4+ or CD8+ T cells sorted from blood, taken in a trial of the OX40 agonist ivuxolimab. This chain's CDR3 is CSVEGGRGGNEQFF. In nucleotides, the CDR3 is TGCAGCGTTGAAGGAGGTAGGGGTGGCAATGAGCAGTTCTTC.